The source of this TCR beta chain is a study of a mutant IDH1 vaccine in newly diagnosed glioma (dated by TCRdb to about 2021). Some background on the complete study: Patients received eight vaccinations in weeks 1, 3, 5, 7, 11, 15, 19 and 23, corresponding to visits V03 through V10. Vaccination started 4-6 weeks after radiotherapy alone, or was given together with temozolomide cycles in the groups whose treatment included chemotherapy. Of the approximately 30 treated patients, about 62% were male and about 40% were female, and the mean age was 40.4 years. Before enrollment, patients had received standard therapy of radiotherapy alone, temozolomide alone, or radiochemotherapy with temozolomide; most received the combination. Six visits were used for peripheral blood collection: V03 (baseline), V05, V07, V10, V12 and V13. Longitudinal TCRB deep sequencing was performed for about two dozen treated patients wherever samples were available for exploratory analyses.

V trim: 0 bases; J trim: 3 bases; unmatched bases: 0. Sequences SGHTA (CDR1) and FQGNSA (CDR2) are obtained from the germline V gene. CDR3 length: 15 amino acids, cysteine to phenylalanine. Only the CDR3 part of the read is kept: 45 bases, read in frame from the first base. This specimen's time point label, per the study, means: week 23, last vaccination. Each vaccine dose, consisting of 300 ug of a 20-mer mutant IDH1 peptide in Montanide, was administered subcutaneously with topical imiquimod. The donors had newly diagnosed IDH1-mutant astrocytomas of WHO grade 3 or 4 that showed loss of nuclear ATRX. The samples were drawn from NOA16, a multicentre, single-arm, open-label phase I trial in Germany that tested a mutant IDH1 peptide vaccine in humans for the first time. The DNeasy Blood and Tissue Kit was used to extract genomic DNA from EDTA blood for TCRB sequencing. In regard to this clone: Its antigen is currently not known. Per-nucleotide qualities are absent, and no much larger clonotype sits a single base away.

The library was obtained by the immunoSEQ multiplex PCR assay. The hsTCRB Kit was used according to the manufacturer's protocol to amplify rearranged TCR beta chain sequences. TCRB libraries were sequenced on an Illumina MiSeq. The authors' analysis ran thus. The proprietary platform of the kit vendor was used for demultiplexing, trimming and gene mapping. The source is immuneACCESS, and TCRdb retained only in-frame sequences with V and J called. Part of the clones is not carried over; for the studies checked, unresolved V genes explain less than half of this, and the remainder is unexplained. The V and J calls and clone size were taken over from that table, and D and trimming were inferred from the DNA. The sample table records around 29,000 clones; 65% to 85% of these occur just once. Of the sample, 7.5% to 9.5% is held by the ten largest clones. Broader findings and caveats from the paper: Changes in the top peripheral T cell clonotypes picked up by TCRB sequencing did not appear to be linked to pseudoprogression. Availability determined which PBMC samples were chosen for TCRB deep sequencing. The authors stated that sample limitations prevented analyses of patient blood samples from being reproduced. Vaccine-induced immune responses across multiple MHC alleles were detected in approximately 94% of patients.

The receptor was isolated from a young woman with glioma. The receptor chain draws on TRBV7-2 and TRBJ1-4; 8 bases in between match TRBD1. Sequencing was performed on PBMCs, taken from a glioma patient whose treatment included an IDH1 peptide vaccine. The bases are TGTGCCAGCAGCTTAGCGGACAGGGCTAATGAAAAACTGTTTTTT. It encodes CASSLADRANEKLFF.